Presented here are 21 T cell receptor beta chains from one specimen sequenced in a study of shared clonotypes between healthy human individuals (dated by TCRdb to between 2020 and 2021). Libraries came from the immunoSEQ multiplex PCR assay. Imported from immuneACCESS, the table was reduced by TCRdb to in-frame sequences with V and J called. These copies leave out some clones; in studies compared against another copy, an unresolved V gene accounts for under half, and the cause of the remainder is not known. For this sample there are about 1.5 million clones; about 98% appear just once. The ten most abundant clones make up around 0.47% of the sample. Input material: naive CD4+ T cells sorted from blood. What this sample's cell subset or site label stands for: CD45RA+ positively selected. The receptors were gathered from a man aged 25 to 40 in good health.

In DNA form, the CDR3 reads TGTGCCAGCAGTGGATCCGGAGGCCACACAGATACGCAGTATTTT. It encodes CASSGSGGHTDTQYF. The rearrangement uses TRBV28 and TRBJ2-3, with D maybe TRBD2 (5 bases). From germline, CDR1 is MDHEN and CDR2 SYDVKM. CDR3 length: 15 residues. Trimming shortened V by 5 bases and J by 2 bases, and 14 bases separated the two germline ends. Filled out from reference TRBV28 and TRBJ2-3, the complete variable domain reads DVKVTQSSRYLVKRTGEKVFLECVQDMDHENMFWYRQDPGLGLRLIYFSYDVKMKEKGDIPEGYSVSREKKERFSLILESASTNQTSMYLCASSGSGGHTDTQYFGPGTRLTVL.

The chain has TRBV18 and TRBJ1-4; a weak D match, TRBD1 (6 bases). Germline V lookup: CDR1 KGHSH, CDR2 LQKENI. This CDR3 comprises 15 residues. The V end was cut by 3 bases, the J end by 0 bases, with 8 bases between. For the CDR3, the DNA is TGTGCCAGCTCACCTTGGACAGCAACTAATGAAAAACTGTTTTTT. It specifies CASSPWTATNEKLFF.

This clone was counted once. The rearrangement joins TRBV30 to TRBJ2-3, with D maybe TRBD2 (6 bases). Germline V gene sequence: CDR1 GTSNPN, CDR2 SVGIG (reference sequence). The V gene lost 0 bases and the J gene lost 6 bases, with 13 bases spanning the gap. The CDR3 runs 14 residues. Written as DNA, the CDR3 is TGTGCCTGGAGTGTACCCGGGAGCTTCGATACGCAGTATTTT. Its translation is CAWSVPGSFDTQYF.

This chain connects TRBV6-6 to TRBJ1-2, with TRBD1 matching over 8 bases. Germline trimming cut 10 bases from V and 2 bases from J; bases unmatched to any gene: 3. The CDR3 loop spans 12 amino acids. CDR1 is MNHNY, CDR2 SVGAGI, per germline (reference sequence). CDR3 sequence (DNA): TGTGCCACCGACAGGGGAAACTATGGCTACACCTTC. Amino acids: CATDRGNYGYTF.

The chain employs TRBV4-1 and TRBJ2-1, with D tentatively TRBD1 or TRBD2 (5 bases each). The CDR3 covers 17 residues. Trimming shortened V by 2 bases and J by 2 bases, and 16 bases separated the two germline ends. Germline CDR1 reads MGHRA; CDR2 reads YSYEKL. Here the CDR3 reads CASSQPRTGRAYNEQFF. In nucleotides, the CDR3 is TGCGCCAGCAGCCAACCCCGGACGGGACGAGCCTACAATGAGCAGTTCTTC.

The chain carries TRBV30 and TRBJ2-7; D is ambiguous. There are 15 residues in the CDR3. The V end lost 1 base, the J end lost 4 bases, and 17 bases lay between the germline ends. Germline CDR1 reads GTSNPN; CDR2 reads SVGIG (reference sequence). CDR3: CAWSGAITSAYEQYF. The CDR3 bases are TGTGCCTGGAGTGGAGCAATCACAAGTGCTTACGAGCAGTACTTC.

As regards this clone: The junction and the germline gene differ at one end; a read error may be behind it. CDR3 sequence reads: CASSIGWGTSGAQIF. CDR3 sequence (DNA): TGTGCCAGTAGTATAGGCTGGGGAACTAGCGGAGCCCAGATATTT. The chain couples TRBV19 to TRBJ2-3; TRBD2 matches at 8 bases. Per germline, CDR1 LNHDA and CDR2 SQIVND (reference sequence). The CDR3 consists of 15 residues.

The chain combines TRBV6-6 with TRBJ2-2, with D uncertain. The CDR3 length is 11 residues. V lost 10 bases and J 5 bases, leaving 8 bases between the germline ends. Germline values: CDR1 MNHNY, CDR2 SVGAGI (reference sequence). This CDR3 reads CATQTTGELFF. The CDR3 DNA follows: TGTGCCACGCAAACTACCGGGGAGCTGTTTTTT.

The chain recombines TRBV27 with TRBJ1-1; D perhaps matches TRBD1 (5 bases). The germline V and J ends were trimmed by 5 bases and 0 bases, with 16 bases remaining between them. The germline V gene has CDR1 MNHEY and CDR2 SMNVEV (reference sequence). This CDR3 spans 16 amino acids. CDR3 amino acids: CASSPFWGLMNTEAFF. The CDR3 DNA is TGTGCCAGCAGTCCCTTTTGGGGCCTCATGAACACTGAAGCTTTCTTT.

The rearrangement links TRBV28 to TRBJ2-3; the D gene is possibly TRBD1 (7 bases). The CDR3 runs 15 residues. V was pared by 7 bases and J by 6 bases, with 20 bases between. Looked up from germline, CDR1 is MDHEN and CDR2 is SYDVKM. The CDR3 nucleotides are TGTGCCAGCACCTCAGGGGGGACGGGTCTGGATACGCAGTATTTT. This gives the protein CASTSGGTGLDTQYF.

A word on this clone: At the DNA level, this CDR3 is encoded by other sequences in the same sample as well. J is TRBJ1-5 and V is TRBV28; D is uncertain. Germline CDR1 and CDR2: MDHEN and SYDVKM. V lost 3 bases and J 1 base, leaving 7 bases between the germline ends. The CDR3 runs 14 residues. The CDR3 here is CASSLSGSNQPQHF. The CDR3, as DNA: TGTGCCAGCAGTTTGTCAGGCAGCAATCAGCCCCAGCATTTT.

J is TRBJ2-7 and V is TRBV6-5, with 12 positions matching TRBD2. V lost 2 bases to trimming and J lost 2 bases; unmatched junction nucleotides: 4. The V gene's germline CDR1 is MNHEY and CDR2 SVGAGI. This CDR3 region has 16 residues. CDR3 coding DNA: TGTGCCAGCAGTTACCAGGGGACTAGCGGGCCCTACGAGCAGTACTTC. The encoded protein is CASSYQGTSGPYEQYF.

This chain joins TRBV9 and TRBJ1-2, with no clear D. The CDR3 has 13 residues. Germline V CDR1 and CDR2: SGDLS, YYNGEE. The V gene lost 4 bases and the J gene lost 5 bases, with 12 bases spanning the gap. The CDR3 reads CASSHDGVYGYTF. CDR3 coding DNA: TGTGCCAGCAGCCACGACGGCGTATATGGCTACACCTTC. The entire variable domain, with the rest obtained from reference TRBV9 and TRBJ1-2, is as follows: DSGVTQTPKHLITATGQRVTLRCSPRSGDLSVYWYQQSLDQGLQFLIQYYNGEERAKGNILERFSAQQFPDLHSELNLSSLELGDSALYFCASSHDGVYGYTFGSGTRLTVV.

The J gene is TRBJ2-2, the V gene TRBV11-2; 7 nucleotides match TRBD1. The CDR3 runs 16 residues. V shed 1 base, J shed 6 bases, and the junction held 8 bases outside the gene matches. Germline CDR1 SGHAT, CDR2 FQNNGV. The CDR3: CASSLVPDREAGELFF. The CDR3 coding sequence is TGTGCCAGCAGCTTAGTTCCCGACAGGGAAGCCGGGGAGCTGTTTTTT.

CDR3 loop: CASSLRQGGSDEQYF. In DNA, the CDR3 is TGTGCCAGCAGTCTACGACAGGGGGGGTCGGACGAGCAGTACTTC. The chain couples TRBV27 to TRBJ2-7; 9 nucleotides align to TRBD1. Germline V gene data show CDR1 as MNHEY and CDR2 as SMNVEV (reference sequence). This CDR3 spans 15 amino acids. Trimming cost V 5 bases and J 5 bases; bases outside gene matches: 10.

V usage is TRBV19 and J usage is TRBJ2-7, with D possibly being TRBD1 (6 bases). This CDR3 comprises 13 residues. Trimming shortened V by 5 bases and J by 3 bases, and 11 bases separated the two germline ends. Germline lookup yields CDR1 LNHDA and CDR2 SQIVND (reference sequence). CDR3 residues: CASSQGRFYEQYF. The CDR3 coding sequence is TGTGCCAGTAGTCAGGGGCGTTTCTACGAGCAGTACTTC.

The chain is built from TRBV6-1 and TRBJ2-2; D gene ambiguous. Trimming took off 10 bases at V and 6 bases at J, with 15 bases between the two ends. CDR1 MNHNS and CDR2 SASEGT come from the germline V gene. The CDR3 loop spans 13 amino acids. CDR3 loop: CATRAGVAGELFF. CDR3 bases: TGTGCCACTAGGGCAGGTGTCGCCGGGGAGCTGTTTTTT.

The CDR3 nucleotides read TGTGCCAGCAGCCCACAGGGTGCTAGCGGGAGCGCATACAATGAGCAGTTCTTC. It translates to CASSPQGASGSAYNEQFF. This chain connects TRBV11-2 to TRBJ2-1, with 10 bases fitting TRBD2. Germline CDR1 and CDR2: SGHAT and FQNNGV. The CDR3 has 18 amino acids. The V gene end was trimmed by 5 bases and the J gene end by 4 bases; junction bases not matched to a gene: 14.

The rearrangement joins TRBV19 to TRBJ2-2; D is ambiguous. The length of the CDR3 is 16 residues. Trimming took 3 bases from V and 4 from J, leaving 15 bases between them. Germline V gene sequence: CDR1 LNHDA, CDR2 SQIVND (reference sequence). This CDR3 reads CASSMTGRLVTGELFF. DNA for the CDR3: TGTGCCAGTAGTATGACCGGGCGACTTGTCACCGGGGAGCTGTTTTTT.

The chain has TRBV9 and TRBJ2-2; D not resolved. The CDR3 extends over 15 amino acids. The ends were cut back, 2 bases at V and 0 bases at J, with 8 bases in the middle. Germline V gene data show CDR1 as SGDLS and CDR2 as YYNGEE. Here the CDR3 DNA reads TGTGCCAGCAGCGTCGGAGTCGCGAACACCGGGGAGCTGTTTTTT. It encodes CASSVGVANTGELFF.

V is TRBV29-1 and J is TRBJ1-2, with D unclear. CDR1 is SQVTM and CDR2 is ANQGSEA in the germline V gene. Trimming removed 7 bases from V and 8 bases from J, with 11 bases in between. The CDR3 contains 10 residues. The CDR3 is CSAEPAGYTF. The CDR3 DNA sequence: TGCAGCGCCGAACCGGCGGGCTACACCTTC. The variable domain in full, completed from reference TRBV29-1 and TRBJ1-2, reads SAVISQKPSRDICQRGTSLTIQCQVDSQVTMMFWYRQQPGQSLTLIATANQGSEATYESGFVIDKFPISRPNLTFSTLTVSNMSPEDSSIYLCSAEPAGYTFGSGTRLTVV.